This TCR beta chain was obtained from a study of T-cell reconstitution after alpha-beta-depleted transplantation in children. Unique molecular identifiers featured in how the TCRbeta library was prepared. A single record per CDR3 protein comes from TCRdb applying MiXCR to the PCR reads. The data contain over 300,000 distinct CDR3 sequences, around 10% of them seen just once; the ten biggest clones take up about 2.3%. The CDR3 is made up of 17 amino acids. V lost 1 base to trimming and J lost 1 base; unmatched junction nucleotides: 6. Germline V gene data show CDR1 as MGHRA and CDR2 as YSYEKL. The receptor was isolated from a human donor who donated a stem cell graft to a child with acute lymphoblastic leukemia. Here the sequenced sample was PBMCs from the stem cell graft donor, taken from the stem cell graft. The chain joins TRBV4-1 to TRBJ1-1; 10 nucleotides align to TRBD1. Here the CDR3 reads CASSQAGTGVKNTEAFF. DNA of the CDR3: TGCGCCAGCAGCCAAGCTGGGACAGGGGTCAAGAACACTGAAGCTTTCTTT.